Shown below are 7 T cell receptor beta chains from a single sample sequenced in a study of T cells after yellow fever vaccination. TCRdb reprocessed the 5' RACE reads via MiXCR and lists one record per CDR3 protein. This sample has approximately 120,000 distinct CDR3 sequences, with more than 6.5% found just once. The material sequenced was CD4+ T cells sorted from PBMCs, taken about 10 days after the first yellow fever vaccination. Receptors were obtained from a man between 18 and 35 years old who received the YFV17D yellow fever vaccine.

This sequence joins TRBV24-1 and TRBJ2-6, with TRBD1 matching over 8 bases. Germline values: CDR1 KGHDR, CDR2 SFDVKD. With V trimmed by 4 bases and J by 2 bases, 15 bases remained unmatched. CDR3 length: 20 residues. The CDR3 reads CATSDIYLTGVGPGANVLTF. The CDR3, as DNA: TGTGCCACCAGTGACATTTATCTGACAGGGGTTGGTCCTGGGGCCAACGTCCTGACTTTC.

This clonotype was seen ten or more times. The chain has TRBV6-2 or TRBV6-3 and TRBJ2-5; TRBD1 is a possible D gene (6 bases). CDR1 MNHEY and CDR2 SVGEGT come from the germline V gene. Trimming pared 8 bases from V and 5 bases from J, leaving 12 bases between. The length of the CDR3 is 12 residues. DNA of the CDR3: TGTGCCAGCGGACAGCGGAGGGAGACCCAGTACTTC. Protein product: CASGQRRETQYF.

This clonotype was observed a handful of times. The chain joins TRBV15 to TRBJ2-1; TRBD1 matches at 8 bases. This CDR3 comprises 14 residues. J lost 5 bases, V lost 3 bases, and 3 bases had no gene match. Looked up from germline, CDR1 is LNHNV and CDR2 is YYDKDF (reference sequence). CDR3 nucleotides: TGTGCCACCAGCAGGGACAGGGCTCACAATGAGCAGTTCTTC. As protein: CATSRDRAHNEQFF.

This clonotype was counted ten times or more. This chain joins TRBV7-2 and TRBJ2-3; D gene unclear. The CDR3 loop spans 14 amino acids. Germline values: CDR1 SGHTA, CDR2 FQGNSA. Trimming removed 1 base at V and 4 bases at J, with 9 bases between. CDR3 region: CASSLVARADTQYF. DNA of the CDR3: TGTGCCAGCAGCTTAGTTGCTAGAGCAGATACGCAGTATTTT. Full variable domain (rest looked up from reference TRBV7-2 and TRBJ2-3): GAGVSQSPSNKVTEKGKDVELRCDPISGHTALYWYRQSLGQGLEFLIYFQGNSAPDKSGLPSDRFSAERTGGSVSTLTIQRTQQEDSAVYLCASSLVARADTQYFGPGTRLTVL.

This clonotype was seen repeatedly, ten times or more. The chain combines TRBV24-1 with TRBJ2-3, with 7 bases aligning to TRBD2. CDR3 size: 17 residues. The germline V gene encodes CDR1 KGHDR and CDR2 SFDVKD. V lost 2 bases and J lost 0; bases outside the gene matches: 7. CDR3 loop: CATSDSSSGTSTDTQYF. CDR3 in DNA: TGTGCCACCAGTGATTCTTCTAGCGGAACTAGCACAGATACGCAGTATTTT.

In this sample, this clonotype turned up many times. This sequence joins TRBV6-5 and TRBJ1-4; D may be TRBD1 (6 bases). The germline CDR1 and CDR2 sequences are MNHEY and SVGAGI. The ends were cut back, 6 bases at V and 8 bases at J, with 28 bases in the middle. The CDR3 totals 18 residues. CDR3 protein: CASRPRGGRTLGGEKLFF. The CDR3 coding sequence is TGTGCCAGCAGACCAAGGGGGGGACGGACGTTGGGCGGCGAAAAACTGTTTTTT.

This clonotype was observed at least ten times. The genes are TRBV6-5 and TRBJ1-4; D is unclear. CDR3 length equals 13 residues. CDR1 is MNHEY and CDR2 is SVGAGI in the germline V gene. The V end lost 11 bases, the J end lost 7 bases, and 17 bases lay between the germline ends. CDR3 nucleotide sequence: TGTGCCTCGCGGTTGGGGAGGCGTGAAAAACTGTTTTTT. Residues: CASRLGRREKLFF.